This TCR beta chain emerged from a study of regulatory T cells. Details on this clone: Its antigen remains unknown.

Study-wide points: CD3G-deficient patients' regulatory T cells showed reduced Shannon diversity versus autologous conventional CD4+ and control regulatory cells.

Germline-derived CDR1 and CDR2 are MDHEN and SYDVKM. V shed 3 bases and J 3 bases; nucleotides not matched to a gene: 5. The CDR3 contains 16 residues. Primers: 52 TRBV forward and 13 TRBJ reverse. Measured with immunoSEQ multiplex PCR; TCRdb has only the in-frame clones, and not every one. The sample contains 1,100 or so clones, about 83% of which appear only once. Sequenced: CD4+ Tregs sorted from blood. The rearrangement uses TRBV28 and TRBJ2-2, with 9 bases matching TRBD2. The receptor comes from a person aged 30 to 40 with CD3G deficiency. In DNA form, the CDR3 reads TGTGCCAGCAGTTTCCGAGCGGGGGGTCACACCGGGGAGCTGTTTTTT. The encoded protein is CASSFRAGGHTGELFF.